This TCR beta chain was sequenced for a study of T cell responses to AZD1222 COVID-19 vaccine. The CDR3 runs 15 residues. Here immunoSEQ multiplex PCR was the method, and the copy in TCRdb shows in-frame clones only, minus some. There are around 97,000 clones in the sample; 91% occur only once, and about 48% lies in the top ten. The V gene is TRBV21-1, the J gene TRBJ1-1. TRBV21-1 is a listed pseudogene. The sequence was obtained from an adult in good health. Source: peripheral blood, taken on day 0 of AZD1222 vaccination. CDR3 nucleotides: TGTGCCAGCAGCAAAGCGCTTTGGCGGAACACTGAAGCTTTCTTT. Its translation is CASSKALWRNTEAFF.